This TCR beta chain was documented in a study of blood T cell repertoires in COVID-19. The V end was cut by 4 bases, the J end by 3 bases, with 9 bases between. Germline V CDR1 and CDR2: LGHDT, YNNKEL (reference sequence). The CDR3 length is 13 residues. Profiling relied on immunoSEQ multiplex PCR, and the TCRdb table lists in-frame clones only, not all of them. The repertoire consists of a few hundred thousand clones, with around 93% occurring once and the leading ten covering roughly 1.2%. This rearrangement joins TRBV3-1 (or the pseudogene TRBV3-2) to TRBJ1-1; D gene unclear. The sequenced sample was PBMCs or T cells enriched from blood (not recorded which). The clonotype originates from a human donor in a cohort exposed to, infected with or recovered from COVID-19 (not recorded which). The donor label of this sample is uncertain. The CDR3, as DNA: TGTGCCAGCAGCCCCTCGACTTACACTGAAGCTTTCTTT. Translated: CASSPSTYTEAFF.